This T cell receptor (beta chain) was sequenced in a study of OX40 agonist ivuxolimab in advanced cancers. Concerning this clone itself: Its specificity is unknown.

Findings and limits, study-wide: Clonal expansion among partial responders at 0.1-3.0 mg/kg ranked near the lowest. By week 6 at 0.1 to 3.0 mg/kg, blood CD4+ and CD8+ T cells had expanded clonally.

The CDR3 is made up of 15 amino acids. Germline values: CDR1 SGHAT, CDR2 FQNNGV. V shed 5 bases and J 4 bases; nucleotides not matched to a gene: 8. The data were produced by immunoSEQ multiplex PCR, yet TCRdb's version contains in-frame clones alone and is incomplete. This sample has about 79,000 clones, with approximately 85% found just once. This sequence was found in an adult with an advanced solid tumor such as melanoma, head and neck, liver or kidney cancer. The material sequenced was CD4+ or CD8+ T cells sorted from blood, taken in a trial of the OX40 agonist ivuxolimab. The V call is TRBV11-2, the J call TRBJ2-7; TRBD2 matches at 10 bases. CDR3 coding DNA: TGTGCCAGCAGCGGAACTAGCGGGAATCTTTACGAGCAGTACTTC. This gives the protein CASSGTSGNLYEQYF.